This TCR beta chain originates from a study of OX40 agonist ivuxolimab in advanced cancers. For the wider study: The costimulatory receptor OX40 (CD134) was targeted by ivuxolimab, a fully human IgG2 agonistic monoclonal antibody. Partial responses occurred in three dose-escalation patients: two with cutaneous melanoma and one with hepatocellular carcinoma. Among the roughly 52 dose-escalation patients, about 20 had hepatocellular carcinoma, roughly 15 melanoma, 9 renal cell carcinoma and 9 head and neck cancer. Intravenous ivuxolimab was administered to patients every 2 weeks at six dose levels: 0.01, 0.1, 0.3, 1.5, 3 and 10 mg/kg. The paper describes the monotherapy dose-escalation part (N = 52 patients) of the phase I trial of ivuxolimab. In the dose-escalation cohort, around four fifths of patients were male, and the mean age was about 55 years, with a range of 23 to 79. Patients were allowed to have had prior anti-PD-1, anti-PD-L1 or anti-CTLA-4 therapy, and approximately 40% of the dose-escalation patients had been treated with checkpoint inhibitors. Peripheral TCRbeta sequencing was intended to test whether TCR sequence diversity was altered and clonal T-cell expansion was caused by ivuxolimab.

Beyond this particular receptor, the publication reports: In the 0.1-3.0 mg/kg groups, partial responders were among the patients with the lowest normalized peripheral clonal expansion, particularly in CD8+ T cells. Low levels of normalized T-cell clonal expansion were also shown by some nonresponding patients. At doses from 0.1 to 3.0 mg/kg, clonal expansion was seen in both CD4+ and CD8+ blood T cells between baseline and week 6. Which antigens the clonally expanded peripheral T cells were specific for was not determined. On average, CD8+ T cells showed more expanded clones than CD4+ T cells after ivuxolimab.

To sequence the TCRbeta CDR3 region, genomic DNA was isolated from the sorted cells. The immunoSEQ Assay was used for sequencing of TCRbeta CDR3 regions. In TCRdb, the immuneACCESS table is reduced to in-frame sequences with V and J assigned. These tables do not hold every clone; where another copy was compared, an unresolved V gene accounts for under half, and the others remain unexplained. The sample table holds roughly 79,000 clones, of which less than 95% were seen once. 9.5% to 12% of the sample goes to the ten largest clones. The trial excluded patients who had a history of autoimmune disease or who were on systemic immunosuppression. In every dose cohort, peripheral blood was drawn for TCR sequencing at baseline, cycle 4 day 1, and cycle 7 day 1. The samples were drawn from a first-in-human, open-label, multicenter phase I dose-escalation trial of ivuxolimab. Adults with locally advanced or metastatic head and neck squamous cell, hepatocellular, melanoma or renal cell carcinoma were enrolled in the trial. Before TCR sequencing, CD4+ T cells and CD8+ T cells from peripheral blood were sorted into separate populations.

With regard to this clone: Its antigen target is currently unknown. Qualities for individual bases were not recorded, and no much larger clone is one base off.

The CDR3 measures 14 amino acids from cysteine to phenylalanine. CDR3 DNA is the only sequence kept; it has 42 bases, read in frame from the first base. V is reduced by 0 bases and J by 0 bases, leaving a spacing of 5 bases between them. The germline V gene (reference sequence) specifies PRHDT as CDR1 and FYEKMQ as CDR2. This clonotype was sampled from an adult with an advanced solid tumor such as melanoma, head and neck, liver or kidney cancer. The chain is made from TRBV13 and TRBJ2-5; no D segment can be confidently identified. The specimen comprised CD4+ or CD8+ T cells sorted from blood, sampled in a trial of the OX40 agonist ivuxolimab. Here the CDR3 is given as CASSLGRNQETQYF. The nucleotides are TGTGCCAGCAGCTTAGGGCGGAACCAAGAGACCCAGTACTTC.